The entry that follows covers one T cell receptor beta chain sequence. Germline V lookup: CDR1 LGHNT, CDR2 FRNRAP. CDR3 size: 13 residues. V was clipped by 6 bases and J by 5 bases, with 13 bases between them. This entry comes from a study of OX40 agonist ivuxolimab in advanced cancers. Autoimmune disease history or systemic immunosuppression meant exclusion. Here immunoSEQ multiplex PCR was the method, and the copy in TCRdb shows in-frame clones only, minus some. The profile shows 45,000 to 65,000 clones, roughly 79% of them singletons. J is TRBJ2-5 and V is TRBV12-5; D might be TRBD1 (8 bases). Source: CD4+ or CD8+ T cells sorted from blood, taken in a trial of the OX40 agonist ivuxolimab. The sequence was collected from an adult with an advanced solid tumor such as melanoma, head and neck, liver or kidney cancer. For the CDR3, the DNA is TGTGCTAGTGGGTTACAGGGGGGGGAGACCCAGTACTTC. It is translated as CASGLQGGETQYF.